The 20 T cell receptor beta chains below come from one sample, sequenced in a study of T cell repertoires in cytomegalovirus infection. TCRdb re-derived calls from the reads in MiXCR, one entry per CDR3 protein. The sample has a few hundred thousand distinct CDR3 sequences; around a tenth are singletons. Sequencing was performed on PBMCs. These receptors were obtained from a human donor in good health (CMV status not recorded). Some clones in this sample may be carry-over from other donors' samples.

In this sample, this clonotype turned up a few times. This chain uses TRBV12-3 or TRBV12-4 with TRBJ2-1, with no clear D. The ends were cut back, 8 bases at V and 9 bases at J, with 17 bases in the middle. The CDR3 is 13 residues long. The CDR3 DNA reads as TGTGCCAGCGGCCTTAAGGGTTTTACTGAGCAGTTCTTC. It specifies CASGLKGFTEQFF.

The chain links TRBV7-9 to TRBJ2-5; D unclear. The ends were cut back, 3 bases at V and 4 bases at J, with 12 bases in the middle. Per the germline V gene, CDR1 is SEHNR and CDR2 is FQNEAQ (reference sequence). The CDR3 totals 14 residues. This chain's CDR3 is CASSFAMDRETQYF. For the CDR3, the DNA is TGTGCCAGCAGCTTCGCTATGGACCGAGAGACCCAGTACTTC.

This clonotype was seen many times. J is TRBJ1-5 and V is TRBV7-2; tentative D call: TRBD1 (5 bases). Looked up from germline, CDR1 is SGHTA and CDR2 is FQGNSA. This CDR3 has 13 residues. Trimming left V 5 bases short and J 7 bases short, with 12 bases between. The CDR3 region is CASSPQGGQPQHF. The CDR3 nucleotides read TGTGCCAGCAGCCCCCAGGGTGGGCAGCCCCAGCATTTT. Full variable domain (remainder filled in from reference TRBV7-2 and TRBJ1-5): GAGVSQSPSNKVTEKGKDVELRCDPISGHTALYWYRQSLGQGLEFLIYFQGNSAPDKSGLPSDRFSAERTGGSVSTLTIQRTQQEDSAVYLCASSPQGGQPQHFGDGTRLSIL.

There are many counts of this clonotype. Written as DNA, the CDR3 is TGCAGTGCTAATAAGGGGACAGGGGCCTCTTACAATGAGCAGTTCTTC. It specifies CSANKGTGASYNEQFF. V usage is TRBV20-1 and J usage is TRBJ2-1; 10 bases are shared with TRBD1. CDR1 DFQATT and CDR2 SNEGSKA come from the germline V gene (reference sequence). There are 16 residues in the CDR3. V trimming: 4 bases; J trimming: 4 bases; junction bases outside the gene matches: 10.

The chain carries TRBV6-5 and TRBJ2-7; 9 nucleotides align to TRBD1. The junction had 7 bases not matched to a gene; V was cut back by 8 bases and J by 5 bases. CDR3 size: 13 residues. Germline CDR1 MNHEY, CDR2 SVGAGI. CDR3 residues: CASSIQGAHEQYF. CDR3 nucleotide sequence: TGTGCCAGCTCGATACAGGGGGCCCACGAGCAGTACTTC.

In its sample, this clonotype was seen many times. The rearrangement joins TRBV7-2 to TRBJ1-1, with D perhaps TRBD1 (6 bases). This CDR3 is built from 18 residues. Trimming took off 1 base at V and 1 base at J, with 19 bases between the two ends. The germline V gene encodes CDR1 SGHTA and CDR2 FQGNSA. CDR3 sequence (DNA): TGTGCCAGCAGCTTAGGGCTGTTCCGGGGGGCGGGGAACACTGAAGCTTTCTTT. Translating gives CASSLGLFRGAGNTEAFF.

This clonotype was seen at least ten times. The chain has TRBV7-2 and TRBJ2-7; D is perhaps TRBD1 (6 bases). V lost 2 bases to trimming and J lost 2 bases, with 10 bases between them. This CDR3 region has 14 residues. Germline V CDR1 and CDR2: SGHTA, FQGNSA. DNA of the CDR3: TGTGCCAGCAGCTTAAGCAGGGGCCCCTACGAGCAGTACTTC. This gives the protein CASSLSRGPYEQYF.

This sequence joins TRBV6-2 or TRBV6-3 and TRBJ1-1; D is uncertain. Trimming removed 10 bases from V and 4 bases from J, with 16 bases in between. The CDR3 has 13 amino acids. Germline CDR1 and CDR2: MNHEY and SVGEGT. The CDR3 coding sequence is TGTGCCACGCATCCGGGAAAGAGCACTGAAGCTTTCTTT. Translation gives CATHPGKSTEAFF.

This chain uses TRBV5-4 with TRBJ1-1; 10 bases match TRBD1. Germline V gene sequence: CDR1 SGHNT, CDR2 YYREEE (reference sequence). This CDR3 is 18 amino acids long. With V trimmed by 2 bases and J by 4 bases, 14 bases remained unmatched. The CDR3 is CASSLPRDRGESGTEAFF. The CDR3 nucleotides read TGTGCCAGCAGCTTACCACGGGACAGGGGAGAGTCGGGCACTGAAGCTTTCTTT.

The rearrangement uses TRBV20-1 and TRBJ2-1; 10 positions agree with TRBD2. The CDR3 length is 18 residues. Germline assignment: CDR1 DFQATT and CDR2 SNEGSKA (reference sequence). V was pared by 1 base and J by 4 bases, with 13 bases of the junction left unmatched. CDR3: CSARVPLDSGRMYNEQFF. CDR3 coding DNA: TGCAGTGCTAGAGTCCCTCTGGATAGCGGGAGGATGTACAATGAGCAGTTCTTC.

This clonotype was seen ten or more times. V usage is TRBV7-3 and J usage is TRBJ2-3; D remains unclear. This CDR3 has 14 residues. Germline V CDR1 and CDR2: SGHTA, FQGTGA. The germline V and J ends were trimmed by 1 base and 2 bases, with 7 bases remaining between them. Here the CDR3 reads CASSLRAVTDTQYF. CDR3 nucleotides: TGTGCCAGCAGCTTAAGGGCAGTCACAGATACGCAGTATTTT.

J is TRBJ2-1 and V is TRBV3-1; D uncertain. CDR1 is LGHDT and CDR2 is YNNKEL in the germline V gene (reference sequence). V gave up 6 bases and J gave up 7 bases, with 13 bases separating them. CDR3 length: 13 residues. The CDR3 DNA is TGTGCCAGCAGGTCAACGTCAAGAAATGAGCAGTTCTTC. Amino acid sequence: CASRSTSRNEQFF.

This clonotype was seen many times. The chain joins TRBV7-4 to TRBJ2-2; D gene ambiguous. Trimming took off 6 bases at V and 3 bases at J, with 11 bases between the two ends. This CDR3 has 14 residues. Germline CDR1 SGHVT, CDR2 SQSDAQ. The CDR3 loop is CASRRRVDTGELFF. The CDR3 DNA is TGTGCCAGCAGGCGCCGGGTGGACACCGGGGAGCTGTTTTTT.

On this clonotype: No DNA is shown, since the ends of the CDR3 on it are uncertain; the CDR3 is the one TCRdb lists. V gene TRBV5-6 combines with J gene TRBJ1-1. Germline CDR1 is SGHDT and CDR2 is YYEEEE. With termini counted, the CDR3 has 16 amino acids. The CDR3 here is CASSLFGEGGNTEAFF.

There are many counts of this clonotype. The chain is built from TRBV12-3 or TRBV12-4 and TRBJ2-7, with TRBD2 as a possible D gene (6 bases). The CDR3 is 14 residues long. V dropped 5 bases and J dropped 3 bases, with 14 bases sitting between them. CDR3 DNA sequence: TGTGCCAGCAGTCCAGGGACTCCCAACTACGAGCAGTACTTC. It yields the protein CASSPGTPNYEQYF.

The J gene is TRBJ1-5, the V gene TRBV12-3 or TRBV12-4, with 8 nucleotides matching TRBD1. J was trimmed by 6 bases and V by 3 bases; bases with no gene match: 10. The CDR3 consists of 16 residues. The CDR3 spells CASSFLQGAGSQPQHF. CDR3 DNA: TGTGCCAGCAGTTTCCTCCAGGGGGCGGGAAGTCAGCCCCAGCATTTT.

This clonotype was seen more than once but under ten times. The CDR3 DNA reads TGTGCCAGTACCGAGGGGAATAGCAATCAGCCCCAGCATTTT. The encoded protein is CASTEGNSNQPQHF. The chain employs TRBV19 and TRBJ1-5, with a possible D match to TRBD1 (5 bases). Germline V CDR1 and CDR2: LNHDA, SQIVND (reference sequence). Deletions cut 7 bases from V and 0 bases from J, with 10 bases between. The CDR3 consists of 14 residues.

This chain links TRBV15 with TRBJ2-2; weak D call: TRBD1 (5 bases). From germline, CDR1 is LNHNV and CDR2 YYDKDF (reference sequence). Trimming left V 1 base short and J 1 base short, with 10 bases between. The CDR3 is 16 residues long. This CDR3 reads CATSRARDMNTGELFF. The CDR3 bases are TGTGCCACCAGCAGAGCCAGGGATATGAACACCGGGGAGCTGTTTTTT.

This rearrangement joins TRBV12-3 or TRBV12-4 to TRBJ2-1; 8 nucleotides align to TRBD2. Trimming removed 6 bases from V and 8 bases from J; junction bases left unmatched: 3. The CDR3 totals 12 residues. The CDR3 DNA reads TGTGCCAGCAGGGGACTAGTCGATGAGCAGTTCTTC. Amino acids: CASRGLVDEQFF.

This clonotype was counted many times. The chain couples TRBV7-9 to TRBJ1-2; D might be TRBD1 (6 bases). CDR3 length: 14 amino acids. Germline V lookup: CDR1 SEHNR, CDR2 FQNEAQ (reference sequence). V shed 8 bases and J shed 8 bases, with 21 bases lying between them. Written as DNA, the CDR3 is TGTGCCAGCGTTGGACAAGGGGGGCAGAGCGGCTACACCTTC. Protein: CASVGQGGQSGYTF.